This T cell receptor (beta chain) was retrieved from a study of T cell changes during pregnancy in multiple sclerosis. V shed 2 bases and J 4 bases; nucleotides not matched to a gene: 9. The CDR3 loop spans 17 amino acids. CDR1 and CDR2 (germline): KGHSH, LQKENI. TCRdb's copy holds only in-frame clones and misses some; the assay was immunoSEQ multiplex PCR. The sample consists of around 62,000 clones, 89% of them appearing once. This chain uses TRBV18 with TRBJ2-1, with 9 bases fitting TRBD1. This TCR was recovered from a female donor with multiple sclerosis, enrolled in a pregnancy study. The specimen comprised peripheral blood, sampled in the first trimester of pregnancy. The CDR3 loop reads CASSPTWTGADYNEQFF. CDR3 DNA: TGTGCCAGCTCACCAACCTGGACAGGGGCAGATTACAATGAGCAGTTCTTC.